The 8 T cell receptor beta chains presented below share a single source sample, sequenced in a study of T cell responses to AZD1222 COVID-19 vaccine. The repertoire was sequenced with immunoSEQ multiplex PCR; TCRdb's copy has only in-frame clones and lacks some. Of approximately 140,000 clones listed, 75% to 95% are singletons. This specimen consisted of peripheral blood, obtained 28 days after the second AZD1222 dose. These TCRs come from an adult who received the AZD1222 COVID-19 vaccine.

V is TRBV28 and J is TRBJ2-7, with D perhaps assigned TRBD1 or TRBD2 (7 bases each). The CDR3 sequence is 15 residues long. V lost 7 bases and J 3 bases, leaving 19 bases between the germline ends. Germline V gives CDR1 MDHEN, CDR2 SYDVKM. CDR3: CASMGGGILSYEQYF. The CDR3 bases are TGTGCCAGCATGGGAGGGGGCATCCTGAGCTACGAGCAGTACTTC. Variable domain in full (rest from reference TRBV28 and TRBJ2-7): DVKVTQSSRYLVKRTGEKVFLECVQDMDHENMFWYRQDPGLGLRLIYFSYDVKMKEKGDIPEGYSVSREKKERFSLILESASTNQTSMYLCASMGGGILSYEQYFGPGTRLTVT.

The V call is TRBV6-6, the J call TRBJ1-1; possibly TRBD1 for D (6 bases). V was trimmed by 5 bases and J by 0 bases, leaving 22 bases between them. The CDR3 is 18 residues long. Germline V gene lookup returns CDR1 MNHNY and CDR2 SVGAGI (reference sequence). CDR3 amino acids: CASSPQGAGAVLNTEAFF. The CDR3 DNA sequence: TGTGCCAGCAGTCCCCAAGGGGCAGGGGCTGTATTGAACACTGAAGCTTTCTTT.

The CDR3 sequence: CATSRGQLYGYTF. CDR3 coding DNA: TGTGCCACCAGCAGGGGACAGCTCTATGGCTACACCTTC. The V gene is TRBV15, the J gene TRBJ1-2, with 7 bases that match TRBD1. From germline, CDR1 is LNHNV and CDR2 YYDKDF (reference sequence). The CDR3 has 13 residues. Trimming at V came to 3 bases and at J to 4 bases, leaving 2 bases not matched to a gene.

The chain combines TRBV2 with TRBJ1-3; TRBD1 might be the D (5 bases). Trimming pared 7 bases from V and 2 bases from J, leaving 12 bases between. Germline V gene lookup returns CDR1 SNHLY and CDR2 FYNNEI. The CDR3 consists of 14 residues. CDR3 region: CASNYGGTGNTIYF. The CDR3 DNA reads TGTGCCAGCAACTATGGGGGGACTGGAAACACCATATATTTT.

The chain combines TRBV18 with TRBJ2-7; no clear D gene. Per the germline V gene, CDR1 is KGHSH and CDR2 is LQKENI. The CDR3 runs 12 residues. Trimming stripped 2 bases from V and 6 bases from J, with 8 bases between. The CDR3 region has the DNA TGTGCCAGCTCACCAGAGATTGGCGAGCAGTACTTC. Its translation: CASSPEIGEQYF.

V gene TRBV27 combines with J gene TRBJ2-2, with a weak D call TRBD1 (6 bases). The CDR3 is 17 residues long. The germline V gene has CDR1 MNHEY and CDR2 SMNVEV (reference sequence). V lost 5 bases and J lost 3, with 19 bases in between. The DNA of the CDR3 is TGTGCCAGCAGTGCGTACAGGGACACGGAGGACACCGGGGAGCTGTTTTTT. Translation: CASSAYRDTEDTGELFF.

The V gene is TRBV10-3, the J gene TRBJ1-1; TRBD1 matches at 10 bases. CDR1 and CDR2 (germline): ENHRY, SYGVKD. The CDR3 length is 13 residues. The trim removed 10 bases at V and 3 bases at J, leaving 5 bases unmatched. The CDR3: CANSGTGDTEAFF. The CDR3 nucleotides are TGTGCCAACTCCGGGACAGGGGACACTGAAGCTTTCTTT.

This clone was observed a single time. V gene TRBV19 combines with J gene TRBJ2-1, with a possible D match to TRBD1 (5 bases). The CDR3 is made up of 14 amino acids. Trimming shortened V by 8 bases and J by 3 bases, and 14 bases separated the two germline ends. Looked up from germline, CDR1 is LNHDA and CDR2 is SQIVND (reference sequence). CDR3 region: CASQGSNLYNEQFF. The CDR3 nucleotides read TGTGCCAGTCAGGGCAGTAACCTCTACAATGAGCAGTTCTTC.